The sequence of this T cell receptor (beta chain) was determined in a study of CD8+ T cells in alopecia areata. cDNA reverse transcribed from extracted RNA served as the sequencing template. Clones were sequenced by immunoSEQ multiplex PCR, and TCRdb holds only the in-frame ones, with some missing. The table includes more than 150,000 clones, 50% to 70% detected once. Study-wide findings and caveats: Lesional scalp, especially alopecia totalis/universalis, showed higher clonality than normal scalp. Relative to mice, TCR sharing across patients was less clear, a difference possibly HLA-related.

Worth noting for this clone: The target antigen is unknown.

Lesional scalp punch biopsies and peripheral blood came from alopecia areata patients. PBMCs, the starting material, were the source of sorted CD4+ and CD8+ T cells. This TCR derives from a human donor with alopecia areata. The specimen was CD4+ T cells sorted from blood, collected at week 0.

DNA of the CDR3: TGTGCCAGCAGTGGTGGACTAGCGGGGACTAGCACAGATACGCAGTATTTT. This codes for CASSGGLAGTSTDTQYF. The J gene is TRBJ2-3, the V gene TRBV6-1; 12 positions agree with TRBD2. The CDR3 consists of 17 residues. Per the germline V gene, CDR1 is MNHNS and CDR2 is SASEGT. J gave up 0 bases and V 4 bases, and 5 bases lay outside the gene matches.